The sequence of this TCR beta chain was determined in a study of T cells in localized non-small cell lung cancer. J lost 8 bases, V lost 5 bases, and 14 bases had no gene match. The CDR3 loop spans 17 amino acids. CDR1 and CDR2 from the germline V gene are PRHDT and FYEKMQ (reference sequence). Profiled with immunoSEQ multiplex PCR; TCRdb holds only in-frame clones, not every one. Here the sample spans 15,000 to 20,000 clones, roughly four fifths being singletons. This TCR came from a male donor aged 60 or over with stage I lung adenocarcinoma. Material: peripheral blood, obtained before any cancer treatment. This chain links TRBV13 with TRBJ2-1; 11 bases agree with TRBD2. Written as DNA, the CDR3 is TGTGCCAGCAGCCTAGCGGGAGGCCCATTATCTGGTCATGAGCAGTTCTTC. As protein: CASSLAGGPLSGHEQFF.